This entry lists 4 T cell receptor beta chains sequenced from one sample in a study of PD-L1 blockade in urothelial cancer. Some clones are missing from TCRdb's copy, which holds only in-frame ones; the method was immunoSEQ multiplex PCR. The sample includes 15,000 to 20,000 clones, around 90% seen only once; the top ten take about 6%. Material: PBMCs, obtained around atezolizumab (anti-PD-L1) treatment. The source is a man in his fifties with urothelial cancer.

CDR3 nucleotides: TGTGCCAGCAGCTTAGGCGTGGGGCTGGGGCAGTACTTC. It translates to CASSLGVGLGQYF. The chain is built from TRBV7-8 and TRBJ2-7, with a tentative D call TRBD1 (5 bases). The CDR3 extends over 13 amino acids. The V and J ends lost 1 base and 9 bases respectively, with 13 bases between them. Germline CDR1 is SGHVS and CDR2 is FQNEAQ.

The chain joins TRBV5-1 to TRBJ2-6; D is unresolved. In germline, CDR1 is SGHRS, CDR2 YFSETQ. This CDR3 is built from 11 residues. Trimming removed 7 bases from V and 4 bases from J, with 3 bases in between. The CDR3: CASEGANVLTF. The CDR3 nucleotides read TGCGCCAGCGAGGGGGCCAACGTCCTGACTTTC.

The chain recombines TRBV7-9 with TRBJ2-5; 7 bases map to TRBD2. The trim removed 1 base at V and 8 bases at J, leaving 1 base unmatched. This CDR3 has 12 amino acids. Germline assignment: CDR1 SEHNR and CDR2 FQNEAQ (reference sequence). The CDR3 region is CASSLGAGTQYF. For the CDR3, the DNA is TGTGCCAGCAGCTTAGGAGCGGGAACCCAGTACTTC.

This clone has just one count. This chain uses TRBV28 with TRBJ1-2; tentatively, D is TRBD1 (6 bases). Germline values: CDR1 MDHEN, CDR2 SYDVKM. This CDR3 comprises 12 residues. V lost 5 bases, J lost 8 bases, and 12 bases lay in between. The CDR3: CASSMGTSGYTF. In DNA, the CDR3 is TGTGCCAGCAGTATGGGGACATCCGGCTACACCTTC.